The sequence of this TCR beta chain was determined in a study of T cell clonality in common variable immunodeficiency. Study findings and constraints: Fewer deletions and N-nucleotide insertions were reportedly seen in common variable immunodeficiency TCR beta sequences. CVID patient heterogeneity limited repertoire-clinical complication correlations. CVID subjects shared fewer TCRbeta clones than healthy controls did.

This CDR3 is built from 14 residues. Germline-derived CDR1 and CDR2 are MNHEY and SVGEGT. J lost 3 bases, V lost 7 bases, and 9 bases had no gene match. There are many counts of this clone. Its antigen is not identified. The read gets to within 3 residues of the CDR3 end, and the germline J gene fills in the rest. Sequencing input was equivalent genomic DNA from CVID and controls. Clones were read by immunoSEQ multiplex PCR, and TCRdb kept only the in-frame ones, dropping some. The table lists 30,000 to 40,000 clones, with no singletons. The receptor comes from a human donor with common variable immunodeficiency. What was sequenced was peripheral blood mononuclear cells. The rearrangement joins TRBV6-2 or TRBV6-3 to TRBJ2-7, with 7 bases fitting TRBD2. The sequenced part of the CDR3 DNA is TGTGCCAGCAAGAACGGGGACTACCTCTACGAG. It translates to CASKNGDYLYE. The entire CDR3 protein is CASKNGDYLYEQYF.